The T cell receptor (beta chain) under discussion was sequenced for a study of blood T cells in healthy people across ages (dated by TCRdb to the mid-2010s). Background on the whole study: In model experiments, template switching captured roughly one uniquely barcoded TCR beta cDNA molecule for every two T cells. The study measured age-related changes in TCR beta repertoire diversity using deep sequencing normalized with unique cDNA molecular identifiers. Four age groups were formed from the donors: young (average 16 years), middle-aged (approximately 39), aged (about 68) and long-lived (more than 75). To avoid experimental bias, donors of different ages were spread randomly across the sequencing lanes. The study analyzed two additional independent replicas of 1 million unique cDNA reads from the same blood draw for two donors, one aged 18 to 29 and one aged 80 or older. Overall study results and their limits: A strong correlation was found between observed TCR beta diversity and the percentage of naive T cells measured by flow cytometry. Compared with the aged group, the long-lived group had more naive CD4+ T cells, fewer expanded clones and increased TCR diversity, a pattern suggesting age selection. Bulk unsorted PBMC profiling prevented conclusive comparison of naive and antigen-experienced compartments. The CMV infection status of donors was not known, potentially confounding age-related changes in expanded clonotypes. Observed TCR beta diversity per million T cells fell roughly linearly with age, and a significant reduction was already apparent by age around 44. Estimates of total diversity from one million sequenced T cells were regarded as lower bounds and underestimates.

The protocol used for the library was 5' RACE. The sequencer listed for this sample is Illumina HiSeq 2500. The second PCR ran for about 6 to 12 cycles and used a J-beta primer mix along with a sample-barcoded 5' primer. A unique molecular identifier was introduced onto each TCR beta cDNA molecule by a template-switch 5' adaptor carrying 12 random nucleotides. At least 3 million CDR3-containing paired-end reads were obtained from each sample. All of the RNA was converted into first-strand cDNA using the Mint cDNA synthesis kit, with a TRBC-specific oligonucleotide serving as the primer. After uracil-DNA glycosylase treatment, a first 18-cycle PCR used universal primers M1SS and BC2_uni_R on all cDNA. Regarding the original processing steps: For normalization, 1 million high-quality reads, each with a distinct molecular identifier, were randomly selected from each sample. Reads sharing molecular identifiers were discarded rather than binned into consensus sequences. MiTCR, run with a Q25 quality threshold and the strictest error-elimination algorithm, handled CDR3 identification, clonotype clustering and error correction. A nonparametric unseen species model using Euler transformation provided a lower-bound estimate of total TCR beta diversity. The public sequencing data were trimmed at Q25 with fastp and processed into clonotypes with MiXCR by TCRdb, which kept only in-frame beta chains. Rows are combined by CDR3 protein, so each entry shows the most common genes and DNA. The V and J calls were not made by the authors but by TCRdb's processing. Across this sample there are hundreds of thousands of distinct CDR3 sequences, with around 21% seen only once. Of the sample, under 4% is held by the ten largest clones.

Systemically healthy Caucasian individuals from Russia, some 40 in total and aged about 6 to 95 years, were included as donors. Roughly 10 milliliters of peripheral blood were collected from each donor into EDTA-treated Vacutainer tubes. PBMCs were isolated by Ficoll-Paque density-gradient centrifugation, with at least 6 million obtained per sample. Total RNA, at least 6 micrograms per sample, was extracted from PBMCs with Trizol reagent. For every donor, flow cytometry on a PBMC aliquot measured the percentage of naive CD45RAhigh/CD27high T cells. Its CDR3 holds 17 amino acids, cysteine through phenylalanine. Here the CDR3 DNA is all that survives: 51 bases in frame from base 1. The germline V gene (reference sequence) specifies DFQATT as CDR1 and SNEGSKA as CDR2. Between the V and J ends, shortened by 5 bases and 0 bases respectively, the junction contains 20 bases. Points on this clonotype: Its antigen is unknown. Qualities for individual bases were not recorded, and no much larger clone is one base off.

In this chain, TRBV20-1 is recombined with TRBJ2-1, with no D gene named confidently. The sample comprised blood. The TCR was taken from a man in his 70s in good health. The CDR3 region: CSAQSPFPGRSYNEQFF. The nucleotide sequence is given as TGCAGTGCTCAATCCCCCTTTCCAGGTCGCTCCTACAATGAGCAGTTCTTC.